The clone carrying this TCR beta chain appeared a few times. The CDR3 covers 14 residues. V lost 5 bases and J lost 6, with 15 bases in between. From germline, CDR1 is SGHTA and CDR2 FQGNSA. The entry originates in a study of CD8+ T cells in alopecia areata. Treatment in this sample: oral pan-JAK inhibitor, 5-10 mg twice daily. The sequencing template was cDNA reverse transcribed from extracted RNA. Produced via immunoSEQ multiplex PCR; TCRdb's table is partial and in-frame only. The repertoire holds about 270,000 clones, about three fifths seen once, with 0.75% to 0.95% in the top ten. The chain is built from TRBV7-2 and TRBJ2-3, with D maybe TRBD1 (5 bases). This material consisted of CD4+ T cells sorted from blood, taken at week 52, from a patient treated with tofacitinib. The receptor comes from a human donor with alopecia areata. This CDR3 is CASSPTTVGDTQYF. CDR3 DNA sequence: TGTGCCAGCAGCCCCACGACAGTTGGGGATACGCAGTATTTT.